These 21 T cell receptor beta chains came from one sample sequenced in a study of control samples from healthy donors and cancer patients. TCRdb's table, derived via immunoSEQ multiplex PCR, lists solely in-frame clones and lacks some. The sample lists about 130,000 clones, roughly 90% occurring once. The sequenced sample was blood. The receptors shown here come from a man aged 35 to 55 in good health.

The rearrangement uses TRBV5-4 and TRBJ1-3, with D perhaps TRBD1 (5 bases). V lost 3 bases and J 4 bases, leaving 17 bases between the germline ends. Germline-derived CDR1 and CDR2 are SGHNT and YYREEE (reference sequence). This CDR3 comprises 16 residues. The CDR3 reads CASSYGTAGGGNTIYF. The DNA of the CDR3 is TGTGCCAGCAGCTACGGGACGGCGGGCGGAGGAAACACCATATATTTT.

DNA for the CDR3: TGTGCCAGCTCACCCACCGGGACGGCTGCGAACTATGGCTACACCTTC. Protein: CASSPTGTAANYGYTF. V gene TRBV18 combines with J gene TRBJ1-2, with D maybe TRBD1 (5 bases). The CDR3 runs 16 residues. Germline CDR1 and CDR2: KGHSH and LQKENI. Between the trimmed V and J ends, which lost 3 bases and 2 bases, there was a span of 16 bases.

This clone was seen just once. The genes are TRBV9 and TRBJ2-7; D is perhaps TRBD2 (5 bases). V was clipped by 3 bases and J by 4 bases, with 11 bases between them. The germline V gene encodes CDR1 SGDLS and CDR2 YYNGEE. This CDR3 has 13 amino acids. The CDR3 nucleotides read TGTGCCAGCAGCGGGCCCCGAGGGTACGAGCAGTACTTC. This gives the protein CASSGPRGYEQYF. Together with reference TRBV9 and TRBJ2-7, the CDR3 gives the full variable domain: DSGVTQTPKHLITATGQRVTLRCSPRSGDLSVYWYQQSLDQGLQFLIQYYNGEERAKGNILERFSAQQFPDLHSELNLSSLELGDSALYFCASSGPRGYEQYFGPGTRLTVT.

The chain uses TRBV14 and TRBJ2-3; TRBD1 agrees at 11 bases. The CDR3 is 17 residues long. With V trimmed by 0 bases and J by 5 bases, 7 bases remained unmatched. Germline CDR1 SGHDN, CDR2 FVKESK. CDR3 in DNA: TGTGCCAGCAGCCAAGAGACGGACAGGGGGCGTAGAGATACGCAGTATTTT. It translates to CASSQETDRGRRDTQYF.

The genes are TRBV5-1 and TRBJ1-1; 10 bases align to TRBD1. J gave up 5 bases and V 3 bases, and 7 bases lay outside the gene matches. From germline, CDR1 is SGHRS and CDR2 YFSETQ. The CDR3 totals 15 residues. CDR3 bases: TGCGCCAGCAGCTCCTGGGAGGGACAGGGGACTGAAGCTTTCTTT. Translation: CASSSWEGQGTEAFF.

V and J are TRBV5-8 and TRBJ1-6, with D maybe TRBD1 (6 bases). Trimming removed 6 bases at V and 0 bases at J, with 16 bases between. CDR1 SGHTS and CDR2 YDEGEE come from the germline V gene. The CDR3 spans 17 residues. The CDR3 protein is CASTSGAVRSYNSPLHF. In DNA form, the CDR3 reads TGTGCCAGCACCTCGGGGGCTGTACGCTCCTATAATTCACCCCTCCACTTT.

The V gene is TRBV6-1, the J gene TRBJ2-3; no clear D gene. CDR1 and CDR2 from the germline V gene are MNHNS and SASEGT. CDR3 size: 12 residues. Trimming shortened V by 2 bases and J by 4 bases, and 4 bases separated the two germline ends. For the CDR3, the DNA is TGTGCCAGCAGTGAAATGGCAGATACGCAGTATTTT. Translated, it gives CASSEMADTQYF.

The chain joins TRBV6-6 to TRBJ2-2, with D possibly called TRBD1 or TRBD2 (6 bases each). Per the germline V gene, CDR1 is MNHNY and CDR2 is SVGAGI (reference sequence). The CDR3 totals 15 residues. V gave up 10 bases and J gave up 0 bases, with 15 bases separating them. CDR3 region: CATRGVGTNTGELFF. The DNA for the CDR3 is TGTGCCACTAGGGGGGTGGGCACGAACACCGGGGAGCTGTTTTTT.

The chain recombines TRBV20-1 with TRBJ2-3; D call uncertain. V lost 4 bases to trimming and J lost 10 bases, with 12 bases between them. The CDR3 runs to 11 residues. CDR1 is DFQATT, CDR2 SNEGSKA, per germline (reference sequence). CDR3 coding DNA: TGCAGTGCTACACCTGCGGATGCGCAGTATTTT. It yields the protein CSATPADAQYF.

The chain couples TRBV5-8 to TRBJ2-5, with D maybe TRBD2 (6 bases). The germline gives CDR1 SGHTS, CDR2 YDEGEE. Trimming took off 4 bases at V and 5 bases at J, with 15 bases between the two ends. The CDR3 has 14 amino acids. CDR3 in DNA: TGTGCCAGCAGCGCGGGACTGCACAAGGAGACCCAGTACTTC. Translating gives CASSAGLHKETQYF.

CDR3 sequence: CASRVGTSDSYEQYF. CDR3 bases: TGCGCCAGCAGGGTAGGGACTAGCGACTCCTACGAGCAGTACTTC. This chain links TRBV5-1 with TRBJ2-7; 10 bases align to TRBD2. The germline V gene encodes CDR1 SGHRS and CDR2 YFSETQ. This CDR3 has 15 residues. Germline trimming cut 5 bases from V and 0 bases from J; bases unmatched to any gene: 5.

V usage is TRBV6-5 and J usage is TRBJ1-5, with D unclear. The germline V gene encodes CDR1 MNHEY and CDR2 SVGAGI. The CDR3 runs to 11 residues. With 6 bases removed from V and 9 bases from J, the gap between germline ends came to 9 bases. In nucleotides, the CDR3 is TGTGCCAGCAGGGAGATTCGGCCCCAGCATTTT. Amino acids: CASREIRPQHF.

The chain is built from TRBV7-8 and TRBJ1-6, with D perhaps matching TRBD1 (5 bases). Trimming removed 1 base from V and 0 bases from J, with 10 bases in between. CDR1 SGHVS and CDR2 FQNEAQ come from the germline V gene. This CDR3 is built from 17 residues. The CDR3 here is CASSLGGGGSYNSPLHF. The CDR3 nucleotides read TGTGCCAGCAGCTTAGGTGGGGGAGGCTCCTATAATTCACCCCTCCACTTT.

This chain connects TRBV29-1 to TRBJ1-4; D is undetermined. The CDR3 extends over 10 amino acids. In germline, CDR1 is SQVTM, CDR2 ANQGSEA. Trimming took 3 bases from V and 7 from J, leaving 3 bases between them. This chain's CDR3 is CSVEAEKLFF. The CDR3 nucleotides read TGCAGCGTTGAGGCTGAAAAACTGTTTTTT.

CDR3 residues: CASSFGQANEQYF. The CDR3, as DNA: TGTGCCAGCAGCTTCGGACAGGCAAATGAGCAGTACTTC. The rearrangement links TRBV7-2 to TRBJ2-7, with 7 nucleotides matching TRBD1. Per the germline V gene, CDR1 is SGHTA and CDR2 is FQGNSA. J lost 7 bases, V lost 3 bases, and 6 bases had no gene match. There are 13 residues in the CDR3. Together with reference TRBV7-2 and TRBJ2-7, the CDR3 gives the full variable domain: GAGVSQSPSNKVTEKGKDVELRCDPISGHTALYWYRQSLGQGLEFLIYFQGNSAPDKSGLPSDRFSAERTGGSVSTLTIQRTQQEDSAVYLCASSFGQANEQYFGPGTRLTVT.

This clone came up once. This chain joins TRBV2 and TRBJ2-1; the D gene is possibly TRBD1 (6 bases). The germline V and J ends were trimmed by 4 bases and 6 bases, with 19 bases remaining between them. The germline V gene encodes CDR1 SNHLY and CDR2 FYNNEI. The CDR3 totals 16 residues. The CDR3 here is CASSVAGAILVNEQFF. For the CDR3, the DNA is TGTGCCAGCAGTGTAGCAGGGGCCATTTTGGTCAATGAGCAGTTCTTC.

This chain uses TRBV5-1 with TRBJ1-3; D ambiguous. CDR3 size: 15 residues. Germline-derived CDR1 and CDR2 are SGHRS and YFSETQ. Trimming left V 1 base short and J 0 bases short, with 8 bases between. The CDR3 DNA sequence: TGCGCCAGCAGCTTGAATGACAACTCTGGAAACACCATATATTTT. Translated, it gives CASSLNDNSGNTIYF. Together with reference TRBV5-1 and TRBJ1-3, the CDR3 gives the full variable domain: KAGVTQTPRYLIKTRGQQVTLSCSPISGHRSVSWYQQTPGQGLQFLFEYFSETQRNKGNFPGRFSGRQFSNSRSEMNVSTLELGDSALYLCASSLNDNSGNTIYFGEGSWLTVV.

The rearrangement uses TRBV30 and TRBJ1-2; D is ambiguous. Trimming stripped 4 bases from V and 3 bases from J, with 6 bases between. Germline loops: CDR1 GTSNPN, CDR2 SVGIG (reference sequence). CDR3 size: 11 residues. The CDR3 nucleotides read TGTGCCTGGAACGGGTACTATGGCTACACCTTC. Translated: CAWNGYYGYTF.

The chain combines TRBV27 with TRBJ2-5, with D possibly being TRBD1 (6 bases). In germline, CDR1 is MNHEY, CDR2 SMNVEV (reference sequence). The CDR3 spans 17 residues. The V gene lost 6 bases and the J gene lost 5 bases, with 25 bases spanning the gap. In DNA form, the CDR3 reads TGTGCCAGCAGCCCGCTAGGACTTACAGGGTTCGGGGAGACCCAGTACTTC. Amino acids: CASSPLGLTGFGETQYF.

The chain couples TRBV10-2 to TRBJ2-7, with 9 bases matching TRBD1. Germline assignment: CDR1 WSHSY and CDR2 SAAADI. This CDR3 contains 14 residues. V was pared by 10 bases and J by 4 bases, with 11 bases of the junction left unmatched. Written as DNA, the CDR3 is TGCGCCACCGCCGTCACAGGGGGCAGGTACGAGCAGTACTTC. This sequence encodes CATAVTGGRYEQYF.

The J gene is TRBJ2-5, the V gene TRBV9, with 7 bases lining up with TRBD1. The CDR3 is made up of 14 amino acids. Losses at the gene ends were 4 bases for V and 3 bases for J; bases not matched to a gene: 6. Germline lookup yields CDR1 SGDLS and CDR2 YYNGEE. This chain's CDR3 is CASSPTGTEETQYF. The CDR3 nucleotides read TGTGCCAGCAGCCCCACCGGGACAGAAGAGACCCAGTACTTC.